The 22 T cell receptor beta chains below come from one sample, sequenced in a study of blood T cell repertoires in COVID-19. Libraries were prepared by immunoSEQ multiplex PCR; TCRdb keeps only in-frame clonotypes and omits some of them. The sample carries under 250,000 clones, more than 85% recorded once. Sequenced: peripheral blood. These TCRs come from a woman in her sixties or seventies with active or convalescent COVID-19.

The rearrangement uses TRBV24-1 and TRBJ1-1; D is unclear. In germline, CDR1 is KGHDR, CDR2 SFDVKD. V shed 5 bases and J shed 1 base, with 7 bases lying between them. The CDR3 contains 13 residues. The CDR3 sequence: CATSASWNTEAFF. CDR3 coding DNA: TGTGCCACCAGTGCTTCGTGGAACACTGAAGCTTTCTTT.

This clone was seen only once. The rearrangement joins TRBV19 to TRBJ1-1; a weak D match, TRBD1 (5 bases). The CDR3 consists of 15 residues. V was trimmed by 7 bases and J by 1 base, leaving 16 bases between them. Germline V gene data show CDR1 as LNHDA and CDR2 as SQIVND (reference sequence). The CDR3 loop reads CASIKAHRTNTEAFF. In DNA, the CDR3 is TGTGCCAGTATCAAGGCGCACAGGACGAACACTGAAGCTTTCTTT.

V gene TRBV6-1 combines with J gene TRBJ2-5, with TRBD2 matching over 8 bases. Trimming removed 4 bases from V and 7 bases from J; junction bases left unmatched: 14. CDR1 is MNHNS, CDR2 SASEGT, per germline. There are 16 residues in the CDR3. In nucleotides, the CDR3 is TGTGCCAGCAGTGGGACCTCCGGGACTAGTCGGGGGACCCAGTACTTC. This translates into CASSGTSGTSRGTQYF.

The rearrangement links TRBV7-9 to TRBJ2-3, with 9 bases matching TRBD2. The CDR3 has 15 amino acids. CDR1 is SEHNR, CDR2 FQNEAQ, per germline (reference sequence). The trim removed 5 bases at V and 2 bases at J, leaving 5 bases unmatched. The CDR3 DNA sequence: TGTGCCAGCAGCAATCTAGCGGGGCTCACAGATACGCAGTATTTT. Residues: CASSNLAGLTDTQYF.

The V and J genes are TRBV3-1 (or the pseudogene TRBV3-2) and TRBJ1-2; 8 bases are shared with TRBD1. Germline lookup yields CDR1 LGHDT and CDR2 YNNKEL (reference sequence). The length of the CDR3 is 15 residues. The trim removed 0 bases at V and 7 bases at J, leaving 7 bases unmatched. The CDR3 DNA is TGTGCCAGCAGCCAAGATCTAACAGGGGGTGGTGGCTACACCTTC. It translates to CASSQDLTGGGGYTF.

This chain joins TRBV5-1 and TRBJ1-3, with no clear D. Per germline, CDR1 SGHRS and CDR2 YFSETQ. Trimming removed 0 bases at V and 0 bases at J, with 4 bases between. CDR3 size: 14 residues. The CDR3 nucleotides read TGCGCCAGCAGCTTGGAACACTCTGGAAACACCATATATTTT. It specifies CASSLEHSGNTIYF.

This chain links TRBV6-4 with TRBJ1-1, with D perhaps TRBD1 (5 bases). Germline loops: CDR1 MRHNA, CDR2 SNTAGT. V dropped 6 bases and J dropped 0 bases, with 8 bases sitting between them. There are 13 residues in the CDR3. CDR3: CASSREVNTEAFF. The CDR3 region has the DNA TGTGCCAGCAGCAGGGAAGTGAACACTGAAGCTTTCTTT.

This chain links TRBV4-3 with TRBJ1-4, with 9 bases matching TRBD1. CDR3 length: 15 residues. The V and J ends lost 1 base and 7 bases, in that order; junction bases with no gene match: 4. Germline CDR1 and CDR2: LGHNA and YSLEER. Here the CDR3 reads CASSQGQGGTEKLFF. The CDR3 DNA follows: TGCGCCAGCAGCCAAGGACAGGGGGGGACTGAAAAACTGTTTTTT.

The rearrangement joins TRBV24-1 to TRBJ1-5; possibly TRBD1 for D (6 bases). The CDR3 is made up of 15 amino acids. Germline V CDR1 and CDR2: KGHDR, SFDVKD. V was trimmed by 5 bases and J by 5 bases, leaving 15 bases between them. The CDR3 region has the DNA TGTGCCACCAGTGGACGGGGGGGGCTGCATCAGCCCCAGCATTTT. This sequence encodes CATSGRGGLHQPQHF.

This clone was detected once. The chain links TRBV12-3 or TRBV12-4 to TRBJ1-1, with TRBD1 matching over 9 bases. The CDR3 loop spans 13 amino acids. V lost 8 bases, J lost 3 bases, and 4 bases stayed unmatched. CDR3: CASDRGTDTEAFF. CDR3 coding DNA: TGTGCCAGCGACAGGGGGACGGACACTGAAGCTTTCTTT.

The gene calls are TRBV5-1 and TRBJ1-4; a possible D gene is TRBD1 (6 bases). The CDR3 is made up of 14 amino acids. The V gene lost 0 bases and the J gene lost 8 bases, with 11 bases spanning the gap. Per germline, CDR1 SGHRS and CDR2 YFSETQ. For the CDR3, the DNA is TGCGCCAGCAGCTTGGCAGGGGTGGAAGAAAAACTGTTTTTT. This translates into CASSLAGVEEKLFF.

The chain employs TRBV7-9 and TRBJ1-5; D not resolved. The CDR3 has 14 residues. Germline-derived CDR1 and CDR2 are SEHNR and FQNEAQ (reference sequence). Trimming took off 0 bases at V and 10 bases at J, with 13 bases between the two ends. CDR3 DNA: TGTGCCAGCAGCTTAGCGGCCGACATTTTACCCCAGCATTTT. Protein product: CASSLAADILPQHF.

This chain connects TRBV29-1 to TRBJ2-5; 9 bases fit TRBD2. J lost 5 bases, V lost 7 bases, and 5 bases had no gene match. The CDR3 sequence is 12 residues long. Germline CDR1 and CDR2: SQVTM and ANQGSEA. The CDR3, as DNA: TGCAGCGCCGCGGGGGGGCTTGAGACCCAGTACTTC. It yields the protein CSAAGGLETQYF.

This rearrangement joins TRBV10-1 to TRBJ2-1, with a possible D match to TRBD1 (6 bases). Trimming removed 4 bases at V and 6 bases at J, with 10 bases between. This CDR3 has 13 residues. Germline CDR1 is WNHNN and CDR2 is SYGVQD (reference sequence). The CDR3 nucleotides read TGCGCCAGCAGTGTTACGACAGGCAATGAGCAGTTCTTC. It encodes CASSVTTGNEQFF.

The chain uses TRBV28 and TRBJ1-2; 10 bases are shared with TRBD1. The CDR3 sequence is 15 residues long. V shed 2 bases and J 3 bases; nucleotides not matched to a gene: 3. Germline CDR1 is MDHEN and CDR2 is SYDVKM. The chain's CDR3 is CASSLAGTGDYGYTF. Written as DNA, the CDR3 is TGTGCCAGCAGTTTAGCCGGGACAGGGGACTATGGCTACACCTTC.

The V call is TRBV4-3, the J call TRBJ2-3; D may be TRBD2 (7 bases). The CDR3 consists of 16 residues. Trimming pared 3 bases from V and 0 bases from J, leaving 13 bases between. The germline CDR1 and CDR2 sequences are LGHNA and YSLEER. The CDR3 DNA follows: TGCGCCAGCAGCCACGGGGGGCCTTCTAGCACAGATACGCAGTATTTT. Translating gives CASSHGGPSSTDTQYF.

This clone occurred many times. The V gene is TRBV5-1, the J gene TRBJ1-1; TRBD1 agrees at 7 bases. The CDR3 is made up of 14 amino acids. With V trimmed by 4 bases and J by 6 bases, 9 bases remained unmatched. Germline V CDR1 and CDR2: SGHRS, YFSETQ. DNA of the CDR3: TGCGCCAGCAGCATTCAGACAGGGAATCCTGAAGCTTTCTTT. Translation: CASSIQTGNPEAFF. Filled out from reference TRBV5-1 and TRBJ1-1, the complete variable domain reads KAGVTQTPRYLIKTRGQQVTLSCSPISGHRSVSWYQQTPGQGLQFLFEYFSETQRNKGNFPGRFSGRQFSNSRSEMNVSTLELGDSALYLCASSIQTGNPEAFFGQGTRLTVV.

The chain uses TRBV11-3 and TRBJ1-1; D ambiguous. V lost 1 base and J lost 7, with 7 bases in between. This CDR3 has 12 residues. Germline CDR1 reads SGHNT; CDR2 reads YENEEA. The CDR3 loop reads CASSLAPGEAFF. CDR3 bases: TGTGCCAGCAGCTTAGCTCCAGGTGAAGCTTTCTTT.

This sequence joins TRBV5-6 and TRBJ2-1; no clear D gene. The V gene's germline CDR1 is SGHDT and CDR2 YYEEEE. Trimming shortened V by 1 base and J by 4 bases, and 3 bases separated the two germline ends. CDR3 length equals 12 residues. The CDR3 bases are TGTGCCAGCAGCTTGTCGTACAATGAGCAGTTCTTC. This encodes CASSLSYNEQFF.

This sequence joins TRBV27 and TRBJ1-4; the D gene is possibly TRBD1 (6 bases). Trimming removed 10 bases from V and 4 bases from J, with 28 bases in between. This CDR3 contains 18 residues. The germline V gene has CDR1 MNHEY and CDR2 SMNVEV (reference sequence). For the CDR3, the DNA is TGTGCCACTAAAGGGGGAACGGGCGCACCAGACCTTAATGAAAAACTGTTTTTT. Encoded protein: CATKGGTGAPDLNEKLFF.

The gene calls are TRBV5-1 and TRBJ2-2; D ambiguous. The germline CDR1 and CDR2 sequences are SGHRS and YFSETQ. Trimming removed 0 bases from V and 8 bases from J, with 5 bases in between. The CDR3 has 12 amino acids. The CDR3 region has the DNA TGCGCCAGCAGCTTGGACTCGGGGGAGCTGTTTTTT. Translated, it gives CASSLDSGELFF. Based on the CDR3 plus reference TRBV5-1 and TRBJ2-2, the full variable domain is KAGVTQTPRYLIKTRGQQVTLSCSPISGHRSVSWYQQTPGQGLQFLFEYFSETQRNKGNFPGRFSGRQFSNSRSEMNVSTLELGDSALYLCASSLDSGELFFGEGSRLTVL.

The J gene is TRBJ1-4, the V gene TRBV6-5, with TRBD1 matching 7 bases. After removal of 6 bases from V and 7 bases from J, the junction contained 8 bases not matched to a gene. This CDR3 is 14 amino acids long. CDR1 and CDR2 (germline): MNHEY, SVGAGI. This chain's CDR3 is CASRQGWGSEKLFF. The CDR3, as DNA: TGTGCCAGCAGACAGGGGTGGGGTAGTGAAAAACTGTTTTTT.